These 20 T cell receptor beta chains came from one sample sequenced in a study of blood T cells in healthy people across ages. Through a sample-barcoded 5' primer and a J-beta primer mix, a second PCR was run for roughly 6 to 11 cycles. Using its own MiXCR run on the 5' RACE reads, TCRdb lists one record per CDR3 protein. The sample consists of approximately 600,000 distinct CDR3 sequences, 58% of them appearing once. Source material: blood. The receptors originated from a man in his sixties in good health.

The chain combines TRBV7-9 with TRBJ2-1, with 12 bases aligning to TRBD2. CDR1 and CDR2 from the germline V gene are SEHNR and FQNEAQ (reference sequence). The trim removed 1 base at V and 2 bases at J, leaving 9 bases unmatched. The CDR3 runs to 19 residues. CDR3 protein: CASSLELASGRAAYNEQFF. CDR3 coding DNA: TGTGCCAGCAGCTTAGAGTTGGCTAGCGGGAGGGCCGCCTACAATGAGCAGTTCTTC.

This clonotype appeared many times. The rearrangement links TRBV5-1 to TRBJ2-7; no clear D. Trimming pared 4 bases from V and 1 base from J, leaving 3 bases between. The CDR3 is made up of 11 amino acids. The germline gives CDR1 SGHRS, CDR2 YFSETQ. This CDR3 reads CASSTSYEQYF. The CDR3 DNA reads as TGCGCCAGCAGCACATCCTACGAGCAGTACTTC. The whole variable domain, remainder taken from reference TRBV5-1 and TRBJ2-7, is KAGVTQTPRYLIKTRGQQVTLSCSPISGHRSVSWYQQTPGQGLQFLFEYFSETQRNKGNFPGRFSGRQFSNSRSEMNVSTLELGDSALYLCASSTSYEQYFGPGTRLTVT.

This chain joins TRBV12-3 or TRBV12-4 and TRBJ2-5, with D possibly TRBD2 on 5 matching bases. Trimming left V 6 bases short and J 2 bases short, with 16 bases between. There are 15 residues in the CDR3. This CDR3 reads CASSPDGVLQETQYF. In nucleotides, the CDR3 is TGTGCCAGCAGCCCCGACGGGGTGTTACAAGAGACCCAGTACTTC.

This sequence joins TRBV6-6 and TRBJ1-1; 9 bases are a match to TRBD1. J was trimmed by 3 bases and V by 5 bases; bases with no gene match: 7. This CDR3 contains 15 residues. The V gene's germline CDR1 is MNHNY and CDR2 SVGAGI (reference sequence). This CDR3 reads CASSLGTGRYTEAFF. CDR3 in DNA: TGTGCCAGCAGTCTTGGGACAGGGCGATACACTGAAGCTTTCTTT.

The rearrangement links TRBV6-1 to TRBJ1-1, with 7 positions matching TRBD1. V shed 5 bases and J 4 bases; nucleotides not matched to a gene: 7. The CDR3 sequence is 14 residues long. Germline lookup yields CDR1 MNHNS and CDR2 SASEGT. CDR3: CASSPGTDATEAFF. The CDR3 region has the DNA TGTGCCAGCAGTCCCGGGACAGATGCCACTGAAGCTTTCTTT.

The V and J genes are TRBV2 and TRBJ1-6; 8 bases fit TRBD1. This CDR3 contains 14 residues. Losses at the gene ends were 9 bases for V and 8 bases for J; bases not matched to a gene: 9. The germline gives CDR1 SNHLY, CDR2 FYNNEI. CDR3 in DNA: TGTGCCAGAGGCATAGGACAGGGAGATTCACCCCTCCACTTT. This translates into CARGIGQGDSPLHF. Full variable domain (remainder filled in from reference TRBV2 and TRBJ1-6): EPEVTQTPSHQVTQMGQEVILRCVPISNHLYFYWYRQILGQKVEFLVSFYNNEISEKSEIFDDQFSVERPDGSNFTLKIRSTKLEDSAMYFCARGIGQGDSPLHFGNGTRLTVT.

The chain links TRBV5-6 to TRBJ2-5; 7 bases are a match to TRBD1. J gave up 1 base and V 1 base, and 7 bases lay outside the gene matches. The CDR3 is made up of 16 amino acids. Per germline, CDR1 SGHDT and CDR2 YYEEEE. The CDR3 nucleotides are TGTGCCAGCAGCTTGACAGGGGTCCCTTTCCAAGAGACCCAGTACTTC. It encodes CASSLTGVPFQETQYF.

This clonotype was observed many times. The CDR3 sequence is CASSQSHSEETQYF. CDR3 sequence (DNA): TGCGCCAGCAGCCAAAGCCATAGCGAGGAGACCCAGTACTTC. The genes are TRBV4-1 and TRBJ2-5; a possible D gene is TRBD2 (5 bases). Germline values: CDR1 MGHRA, CDR2 YSYEKL. The length of the CDR3 is 14 residues. V gave up 2 bases and J gave up 5 bases, with 12 bases separating them.

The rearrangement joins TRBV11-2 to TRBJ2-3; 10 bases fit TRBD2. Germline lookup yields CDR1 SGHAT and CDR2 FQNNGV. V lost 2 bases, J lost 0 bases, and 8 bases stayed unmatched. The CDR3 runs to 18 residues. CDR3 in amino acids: CASSLRSGGAASTDTQYF. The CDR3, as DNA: TGTGCCAGCAGCTTACGCAGCGGGGGGGCCGCTAGCACAGATACGCAGTATTTT.

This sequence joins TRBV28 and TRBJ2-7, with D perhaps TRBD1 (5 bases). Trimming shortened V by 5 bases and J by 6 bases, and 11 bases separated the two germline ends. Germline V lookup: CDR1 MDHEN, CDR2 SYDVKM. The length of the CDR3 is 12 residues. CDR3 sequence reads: CASSVGLGEQYF. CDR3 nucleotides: TGTGCCAGCAGTGTGGGGCTAGGCGAGCAGTACTTC.

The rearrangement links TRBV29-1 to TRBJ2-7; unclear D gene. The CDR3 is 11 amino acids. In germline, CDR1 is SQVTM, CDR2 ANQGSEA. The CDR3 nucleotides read TGCGGCGCCATGGGCACCCACGAGCAGTACTTC. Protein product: CGAMGTHEQYF.

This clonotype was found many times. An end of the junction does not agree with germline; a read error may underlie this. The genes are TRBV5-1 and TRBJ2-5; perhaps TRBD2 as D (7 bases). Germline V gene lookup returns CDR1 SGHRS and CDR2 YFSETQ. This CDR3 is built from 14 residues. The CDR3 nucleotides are TGTGCCAGCAGCTTAGGAGGGGGGGAAGAGACCCAGTACTTC. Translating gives CASSLGGGEETQYF.

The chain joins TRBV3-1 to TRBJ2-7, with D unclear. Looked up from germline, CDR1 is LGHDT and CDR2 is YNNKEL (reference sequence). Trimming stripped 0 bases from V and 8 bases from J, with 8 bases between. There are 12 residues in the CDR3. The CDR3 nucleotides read TGTGCCAGCAGCCAAGAGCTACGAAAGCAGTACTTC. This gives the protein CASSQELRKQYF.

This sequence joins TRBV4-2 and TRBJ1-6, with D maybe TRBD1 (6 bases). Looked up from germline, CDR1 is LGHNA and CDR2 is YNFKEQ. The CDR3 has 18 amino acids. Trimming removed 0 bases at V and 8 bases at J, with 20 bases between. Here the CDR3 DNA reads TGTGCCAGCAGCCAAGAGGGCGGTATAGGGGGAGAGTATTCACCCCTCCACTTT. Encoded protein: CASSQEGGIGGEYSPLHF.

The CDR3 reads CASRVSTGDETQYF. The CDR3 bases are TGCGCCAGCAGGGTCTCTACAGGAGACGAGACCCAGTACTTC. The chain uses TRBV5-1 and TRBJ2-5; tentative D call: TRBD1 (5 bases). V gave up 5 bases and J gave up 5 bases, with 16 bases separating them. The CDR3 spans 14 residues. Germline V lookup: CDR1 SGHRS, CDR2 YFSETQ.

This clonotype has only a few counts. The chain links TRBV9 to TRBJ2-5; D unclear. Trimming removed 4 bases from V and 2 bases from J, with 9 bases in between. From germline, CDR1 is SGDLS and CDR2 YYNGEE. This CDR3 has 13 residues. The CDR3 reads CASSRATQETQYF. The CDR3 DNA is TGTGCCAGCAGCAGGGCCACTCAAGAGACCCAGTACTTC.

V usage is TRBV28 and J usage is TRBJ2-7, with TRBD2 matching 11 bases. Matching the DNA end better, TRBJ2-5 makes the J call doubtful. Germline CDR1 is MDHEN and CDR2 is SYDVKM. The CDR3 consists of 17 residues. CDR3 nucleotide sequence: TGTGCCAGCAGTTTCGTGAGGATAGCGGGGGGGCCGTTGACCCAGTACTTC. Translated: CASSFVRIAGGPLTQYF.

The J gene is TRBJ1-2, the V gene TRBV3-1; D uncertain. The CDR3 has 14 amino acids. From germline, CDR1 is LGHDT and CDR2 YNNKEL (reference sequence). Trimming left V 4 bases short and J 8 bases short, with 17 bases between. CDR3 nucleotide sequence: TGTGCCAGCAGCCCAGATATCACCTCTTACGGCTACACCTTC. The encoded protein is CASSPDITSYGYTF.

The CDR3, as DNA: TGTGCCAGCAGCTCGACCCGGGACCTCTATGGCTACACCTTC. It translates to CASSSTRDLYGYTF. The chain links TRBV7-8 to TRBJ1-2, with D possibly matching TRBD1 (5 bases). The germline CDR1 and CDR2 sequences are SGHVS and FQNEAQ. V was trimmed by 4 bases and J by 4 bases, leaving 13 bases between them. This CDR3 is 14 amino acids long.

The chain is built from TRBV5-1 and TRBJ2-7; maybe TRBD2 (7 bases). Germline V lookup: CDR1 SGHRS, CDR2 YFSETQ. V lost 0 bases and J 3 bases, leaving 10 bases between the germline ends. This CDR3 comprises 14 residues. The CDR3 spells CASSLEGGVYEQYF. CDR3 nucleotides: TGCGCCAGCAGCTTGGAGGGGGGGGTCTACGAGCAGTACTTC.